These 29 T cell receptor beta chains share one sample of origin, sequenced in a study of beta chain features in type 1 diabetes (dated by TCRdb to between 2018 and 2020). Library method: the immunoSEQ multiplex PCR assay. The entire isolated RNA was reverse transcribed using the High Capacity cDNA Reverse Transcription Kit, and thus expressed TCRB transcripts were sequenced. Entries here come from immuneACCESS through TCRdb and include only in-frame sequences with V and J called. Some clones fail to appear in such tables; in the studies checked, an unresolved V gene covers under half of the shortfall, and the cause of the remainder is unknown. The sample data list some 160,000 clones, and approximately 9.1% of these were observed just once. The ten largest clones add up to about 0.75% of the sample. These receptors lack a known antigen. Study-level results and caveats: A moderate but significant shortening of TCRB CDR3 length was observed in type 1 diabetes patients in all four CD4+ subsets.

Sequencing was performed on central memory CD4+ T cells from blood. The receptor set was obtained from a woman aged 25 to 39 with type 1 diabetes.

This CDR3 reads CASSLIGDETQYF. CDR3 coding DNA: TGTGCCAGCAGCTTAATAGGAGACGAGACCCAGTACTTC. The chain uses TRBV7-6 and TRBJ2-5; no definite D call. The CDR3 sequence is 13 residues long. The V and J ends lost 2 bases and 5 bases respectively, with 9 bases between them. Germline V gene lookup returns CDR1 SGHVS and CDR2 FNYEAQ.

The chain is built from TRBV27 and TRBJ1-2; 9 nucleotides match TRBD1. Trimming cost V 7 bases and J 5 bases; bases outside gene matches: 8. The CDR3 consists of 14 residues. The germline gives CDR1 MNHEY, CDR2 SMNVEV (reference sequence). The CDR3 region has the DNA TGTGCCAGCACGTCGGACAGGGGCTCATATGGCTACACCTTC. Translating gives CASTSDRGSYGYTF.

Note on this clone: Within the sample, other DNA sequences also encode this same CDR3. The chain recombines TRBV7-8 with TRBJ2-1; D possibly corresponds to TRBD2 (5 bases). Germline CDR1 is SGHVS and CDR2 is FQNEAQ. V dropped 0 bases and J dropped 1 base, with 7 bases sitting between them. This CDR3 spans 15 amino acids. DNA for the CDR3: TGTGCCAGCAGCTTAGCGGGAGTGTCCTACAATGAGCAGTTCTTC. It codes for CASSLAGVSYNEQFF.

This clone has a handful of counts. This chain joins TRBV12-5 and TRBJ2-1; 12 nucleotides align to TRBD2. CDR3 length: 16 amino acids. CDR1 is LGHNT, CDR2 FRNRAP, per germline. Unmatched junction bases numbered 11, after V lost 7 bases and J lost 7 bases. Here the CDR3 reads CASAPRLAGAGNEQFF. In nucleotides, the CDR3 is TGTGCTAGTGCCCCACGACTAGCGGGAGCGGGAAATGAGCAGTTCTTC.

This chain links TRBV5-1 with TRBJ1-5; possibly TRBD1 for D (6 bases). Germline V gene lookup returns CDR1 SGHRS and CDR2 YFSETQ. The V end was cut by 4 bases, the J end by 7 bases, with 18 bases between. This CDR3 has 15 amino acids. The CDR3, as DNA: TGCGCCAGCAGCCCGGGGACACTTACAGTCCAGCCCCAGCATTTT. This gives the protein CASSPGTLTVQPQHF.

The rearrangement uses TRBV5-1 and TRBJ2-2; D not resolved. Germline CDR1 SGHRS, CDR2 YFSETQ. Trimming took off 0 bases at V and 3 bases at J, with 9 bases between the two ends. The length of the CDR3 is 15 residues. CDR3 nucleotide sequence: TGCGCCAGCAGCTTGGGCGTGGGCGACACCGGGGAGCTGTTTTTT. This sequence encodes CASSLGVGDTGELFF.

This clone was recorded a few times. The chain recombines TRBV7-8 with TRBJ1-1; D is possibly TRBD1 (5 bases). The CDR3 is made up of 15 amino acids. V shed 5 bases and J shed 1 base, with 14 bases lying between them. Germline CDR1 reads SGHVS; CDR2 reads FQNEAQ. For the CDR3, the DNA is TGTGCCAGCAGCCCGGGGGGGTTGCGGAACACTGAAGCTTTCTTT. The encoded protein is CASSPGGLRNTEAFF.

This clone was picked up a small number of times. V and J are TRBV27 and TRBJ2-5, with 8 bases identical to TRBD2. Germline V gene sequence: CDR1 MNHEY, CDR2 SMNVEV (reference sequence). This CDR3 is 14 amino acids long. The V segment lost 5 bases and the J segment 5 bases; nucleotides outside the gene matches: 7. The CDR3 coding sequence is TGTGCCAGCAGTCCCAGGACTAGCCTTGAGACCCAGTACTTC. This codes for CASSPRTSLETQYF.

The CDR3 DNA reads as TGCAGCGTTGACGCGGGAAGCACAGATACGCAGTATTTT. It specifies CSVDAGSTDTQYF. The chain carries TRBV29-1 and TRBJ2-3, with a possible D match to TRBD2 (6 bases). V lost 3 bases and J lost 0, with 7 bases in between. The germline gives CDR1 SQVTM, CDR2 ANQGSEA. This CDR3 has 13 residues.

This chain uses TRBV28 with TRBJ2-3; TRBD2 matches 8 bases. This CDR3 contains 15 residues. Trimming cost V 6 bases and J 0 bases; bases outside gene matches: 5. Germline CDR1 MDHEN, CDR2 SYDVKM. This CDR3 reads CASSSGLASTDTQYF. The CDR3 nucleotides are TGTGCCAGCAGCTCAGGACTAGCCAGCACAGATACGCAGTATTTT.

This clone was seen a handful of times. The chain has TRBV2 and TRBJ1-5; tentative D call: TRBD1 (5 bases). The germline V gene has CDR1 SNHLY and CDR2 FYNNEI. The CDR3 sequence is 17 residues long. V was cut by 6 bases and J by 2 bases, with 20 bases left in between. The CDR3 reads CASSGGIRRGGNQPQHF. The CDR3 region has the DNA TGTGCCAGCAGCGGAGGGATTCGGAGGGGAGGCAATCAGCCCCAGCATTTT. Supplemented by reference TRBV2 and TRBJ1-5, the full variable domain reads EPEVTQTPSHQVTQMGQEVILRCVPISNHLYFYWYRQILGQKVEFLVSFYNNEISEKSEIFDDQFSVERPDGSNFTLKIRSTKLEDSAMYFCASSGGIRRGGNQPQHFGDGTRLSIL.

The rearrangement links TRBV2 to TRBJ1-5, with no clear D. Germline V lookup: CDR1 SNHLY, CDR2 FYNNEI. V dropped 4 bases and J dropped 6 bases, with 22 bases sitting between them. This CDR3 comprises 17 residues. This chain's CDR3 is CASSVQGSVGAAQPQHF. DNA of the CDR3: TGTGCCAGCAGTGTTCAAGGGTCGGTGGGAGCGGCTCAGCCCCAGCATTTT.

This clone was seen more than once but under ten times. The CDR3 DNA is TGTGCCAGCAGACGCGGGACAGGGGGCTGGGGCTACACCTTC. Encoded protein: CASRRGTGGWGYTF. V is TRBV27 and J is TRBJ1-2; 12 positions match TRBD1. The germline gives CDR1 MNHEY, CDR2 SMNVEV (reference sequence). J was trimmed by 8 bases and V by 6 bases; bases with no gene match: 7. The length of the CDR3 is 14 residues.

The V gene is TRBV29-1, the J gene TRBJ2-2; possibly TRBD1 for D (5 bases). The CDR3 runs 17 residues. Germline CDR1 and CDR2: SQVTM and ANQGSEA. The CDR3 protein is CSANGISDSNPTGELFF. Here the CDR3 DNA reads TGCAGTGCGAACGGCATCTCTGACAGCAACCCCACCGGGGAGCTGTTTTTT.

This clone was detected only a few times. The J gene is TRBJ1-1, the V gene TRBV28; 11 bases line up with TRBD1. The V segment lost 3 bases and the J segment 7 bases; nucleotides outside the gene matches: 7. In germline, CDR1 is MDHEN, CDR2 SYDVKM. The CDR3 totals 15 residues. The chain's CDR3 is CASSFPGTGGGEAFF. CDR3 bases: TGTGCCAGCAGTTTCCCCGGGACAGGGGGTGGTGAAGCTTTCTTT.

The chain carries TRBV6-6 and TRBJ2-7; TRBD2 might be the D (5 bases). V gave up 8 bases and J gave up 1 base, with 12 bases separating them. CDR1 is MNHNY, CDR2 SVGAGI, per germline (reference sequence). This CDR3 is 13 amino acids long. The CDR3 sequence: CASAYRRSYEQYF. CDR3 bases: TGTGCCAGCGCCTACCGGAGGTCCTACGAGCAGTACTTC.

The chain links TRBV11-2 to TRBJ2-2, with D maybe TRBD2 (6 bases). This CDR3 region has 14 residues. Trimming removed 1 base at V and 6 bases at J, with 9 bases between. The germline V gene has CDR1 SGHAT and CDR2 FQNNGV. CDR3 nucleotides: TGTGCCAGCAGCTTAGCGGGAGTTGCCGGGGAGCTGTTTTTT. This sequence encodes CASSLAGVAGELFF. Using reference TRBV11-2 and TRBJ2-2 for the parts outside the CDR3, the full variable domain is EAGVAQSPRYKIIEKRQSVAFWCNPISGHATLYWYQQILGQGPKLLIQFQNNGVVDDSQLPKDRFSAERLKGVDSTLKIQPAKLEDSAVYLCASSLAGVAGELFFGEGSRLTVL.

This clone was counted only a few times. The chain links TRBV15 to TRBJ1-1, with a possible D match to TRBD1 (6 bases). V lost 1 base to trimming and J lost 3 bases, with 9 bases between them. From germline, CDR1 is LNHNV and CDR2 YYDKDF (reference sequence). The CDR3 totals 14 residues. CDR3 nucleotide sequence: TGTGCCACCAGCAGAGTTGCAGGGGACACTGAAGCTTTCTTT. It specifies CATSRVAGDTEAFF.

The chain employs TRBV7-3 and TRBJ2-1, with 8 nucleotides matching TRBD2. CDR3 size: 17 residues. CDR1 and CDR2 from the germline V gene are SGHTA and FQGTGA. The junction had 15 bases not matched to a gene; V was cut back by 4 bases and J by 7 bases. The chain's CDR3 is CASSSLGGRSDRNEQFF. As DNA, the CDR3 is TGTGCCAGCAGCTCCCTTGGCGGGAGGTCCGATAGGAATGAGCAGTTCTTC.

The sample holds a few counts of this clone. The chain has TRBV6-5 and TRBJ2-7, with 7 bases aligning to TRBD1. Germline loops: CDR1 MNHEY, CDR2 SVGAGI. The CDR3 length is 15 residues. Trimming took 2 bases from V and 4 from J; bases not matched to a gene: 8. The CDR3 coding sequence is TGTGCCAGCAGTTACCATCTGACAGGGATTTACGAGCAGTACTTC. Translated: CASSYHLTGIYEQYF.

This clone was counted between two and nine times. This chain joins TRBV5-1 and TRBJ2-1, with D possibly being TRBD2 (6 bases). The germline CDR1 and CDR2 sequences are SGHRS and YFSETQ. Between the trimmed V and J ends, which lost 4 bases and 7 bases, there was a span of 18 bases. The CDR3 consists of 15 residues. The CDR3 sequence: CASSKLGGPNNEQFF. CDR3 in DNA: TGCGCCAGCAGCAAACTCGGAGGGCCTAATAATGAGCAGTTCTTC.

In its sample, this clone was seen a few times. J is TRBJ1-2 and V is TRBV29-1; 8 nucleotides match TRBD1. The CDR3 loop spans 15 amino acids. Germline V lookup: CDR1 SQVTM, CDR2 ANQGSEA. V shed 7 bases, J shed 4 bases, and the junction held 14 bases outside the gene matches. For the CDR3, the DNA is TGCAGCGCCCTTCCGGACAGGGTACGCGGCTATGGCTACACCTTC. As protein: CSALPDRVRGYGYTF.

This clone was detected a few times. V gene TRBV10-3 combines with J gene TRBJ2-7; 8 positions match TRBD2. Trimming took 0 bases from V and 6 from J; bases not matched to a gene: 4. The CDR3 has 14 residues. CDR1 ENHRY and CDR2 SYGVKD come from the germline V gene. The CDR3 nucleotides read TGTGCCATCAGTGAGTCGAGCGGGAGAGGCGAGCAGTACTTC. This sequence encodes CAISESSGRGEQYF.

This clone was seen a few times. This chain links TRBV9 with TRBJ1-2; 8 bases align to TRBD1. The J segment lost 8 bases and the V segment lost 0 bases, leaving 3 bases of the junction unmatched. The CDR3 totals 13 residues. The V gene's germline CDR1 is SGDLS and CDR2 YYNGEE. The chain's CDR3 is CASSVDRQGGYTF. The CDR3 DNA sequence: TGTGCCAGCAGCGTAGACCGACAGGGGGGCTACACCTTC.

This clone was counted a few times. The chain carries TRBV2 and TRBJ2-7; D call uncertain. V shed 7 bases and J shed 3 bases, with 7 bases lying between them. CDR3 size: 11 residues. Germline V lookup: CDR1 SNHLY, CDR2 FYNNEI. The CDR3 is CASIANYEQYF. Written as DNA, the CDR3 is TGTGCCAGCATTGCTAACTACGAGCAGTACTTC.

This clone occurred a few times. V and J are TRBV2 and TRBJ2-1; perhaps TRBD2 as D (5 bases). Between the trimmed V and J ends, which lost 3 bases and 5 bases, there was a span of 11 bases. Germline V CDR1 and CDR2: SNHLY, FYNNEI. This CDR3 contains 14 residues. In DNA, the CDR3 is TGTGCCAGCAGTGATCGACGGGATAACAATGAGCAGTTCTTC. Translating it yields CASSDRRDNNEQFF.

The V call is TRBV9, the J call TRBJ2-2, with TRBD2 matching 10 bases. The CDR3 length is 15 residues. Germline trimming cut 3 bases from V and 1 base from J; bases unmatched to any gene: 0. Germline CDR1 and CDR2: SGDLS and YYNGEE. The DNA of the CDR3 is TGTGCCAGCAGCGAGCGGGAGGGGAACACCGGGGAGCTGTTTTTT. This encodes CASSEREGNTGELFF.

This sequence joins TRBV6-6 and TRBJ2-1; TRBD1 matches 10 bases. The CDR3 extends over 15 amino acids. J was trimmed by 7 bases and V by 0 bases; bases with no gene match: 3. The germline gives CDR1 MNHNY, CDR2 SVGAGI (reference sequence). The CDR3 sequence is CASSYSGTGENEQFF. CDR3 DNA: TGTGCCAGCAGTTACTCGGGGACAGGGGAGAATGAGCAGTTCTTC.

This clone was picked up a small number of times. CDR3 protein: CASRPGGGRQPQHF. The DNA of the CDR3 is TGTGCCAGCAGGCCTGGGGGGGGGCGACAGCCCCAGCATTTT. J is TRBJ1-5 and V is TRBV28; the D gene is possibly TRBD1 (6 bases). Trimming removed 6 bases from V and 7 bases from J, with 16 bases in between. Germline-derived CDR1 and CDR2 are MDHEN and SYDVKM. The CDR3 extends over 14 amino acids.